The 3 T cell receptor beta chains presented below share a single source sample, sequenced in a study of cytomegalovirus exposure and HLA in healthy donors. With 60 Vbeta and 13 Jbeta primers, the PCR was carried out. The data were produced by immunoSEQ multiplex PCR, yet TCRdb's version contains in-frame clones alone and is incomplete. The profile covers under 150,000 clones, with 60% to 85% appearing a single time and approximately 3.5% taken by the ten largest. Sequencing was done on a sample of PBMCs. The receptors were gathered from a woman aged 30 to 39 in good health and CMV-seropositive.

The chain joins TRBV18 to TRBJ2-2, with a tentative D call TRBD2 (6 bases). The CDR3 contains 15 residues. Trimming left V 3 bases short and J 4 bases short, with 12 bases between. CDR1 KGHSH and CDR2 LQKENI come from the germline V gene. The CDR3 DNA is TGTGCCAGCTCACCGCCTGCGGGGTTCACCGGGGAGCTGTTTTTT. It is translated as CASSPPAGFTGELFF.

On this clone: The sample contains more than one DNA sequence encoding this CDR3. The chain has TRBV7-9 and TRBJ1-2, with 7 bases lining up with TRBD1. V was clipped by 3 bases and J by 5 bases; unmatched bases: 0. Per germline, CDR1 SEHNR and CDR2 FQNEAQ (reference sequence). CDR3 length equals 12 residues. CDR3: CASSLGQYGYTF. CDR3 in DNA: TGTGCCAGCAGCTTGGGACAGTATGGCTACACCTTC.

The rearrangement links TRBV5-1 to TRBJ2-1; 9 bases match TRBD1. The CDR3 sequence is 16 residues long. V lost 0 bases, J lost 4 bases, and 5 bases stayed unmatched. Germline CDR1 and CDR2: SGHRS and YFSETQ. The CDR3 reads CASSLEGTGLYNEQFF. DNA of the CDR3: TGCGCCAGCAGCTTGGAGGGGACAGGGTTATACAATGAGCAGTTCTTC. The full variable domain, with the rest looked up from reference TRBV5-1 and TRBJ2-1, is KAGVTQTPRYLIKTRGQQVTLSCSPISGHRSVSWYQQTPGQGLQFLFEYFSETQRNKGNFPGRFSGRQFSNSRSEMNVSTLELGDSALYLCASSLEGTGLYNEQFFGPGTRLTVL.